This TCR beta chain came from a study of blood T cells in healthy people across ages. Then a second PCR, running roughly 6 to 12 cycles, was carried out with a sample-barcoded 5' primer and a J-beta primer mix. TCRdb reprocessed the 5' RACE reads with MiXCR, giving one entry per CDR3 protein. In the table there are some 1,500,000 distinct CDR3 sequences, about 42% of which are singletons. This CDR3 region has 15 residues. V was clipped by 5 bases and J by 4 bases; unmatched bases: 8. The chain couples TRBV12-3 or TRBV12-4 to TRBJ2-5; 9 nucleotides match TRBD1. The sequencing input was blood. This TCR was recovered from a woman younger than 35 in good health. The CDR3 protein is CASSPIQGAGETQYF. CDR3 nucleotide sequence: TGTGCCAGCAGTCCAATACAGGGGGCCGGAGAGACCCAGTACTTC.